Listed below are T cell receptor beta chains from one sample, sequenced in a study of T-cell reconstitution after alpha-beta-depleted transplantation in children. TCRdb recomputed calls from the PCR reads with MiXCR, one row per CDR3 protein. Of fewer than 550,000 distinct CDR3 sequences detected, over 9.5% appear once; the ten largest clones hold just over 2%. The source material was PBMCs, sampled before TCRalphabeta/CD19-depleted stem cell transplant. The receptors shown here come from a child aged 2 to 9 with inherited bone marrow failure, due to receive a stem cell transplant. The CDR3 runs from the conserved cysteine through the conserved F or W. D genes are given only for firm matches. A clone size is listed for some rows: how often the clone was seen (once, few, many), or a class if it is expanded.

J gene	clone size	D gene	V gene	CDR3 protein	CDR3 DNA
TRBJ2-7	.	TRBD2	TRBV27	CASSSLTGTSAPREQYF	TGTGCCAGCAGTTCTCTAACCGGGACTAGCGCTCCTAGGGAGCAGTACTTC
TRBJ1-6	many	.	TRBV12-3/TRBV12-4	CASSLMDSTLHF	TGTGCCAGCAGCCTAATGGACAGTACCCTCCACTTT
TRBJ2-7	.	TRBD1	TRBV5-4	CASSIGTGNSYEQYF	TGTGCCAGCAGCATAGGGACAGGAAACTCCTACGAGCAGTACTTC
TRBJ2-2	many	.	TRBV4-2	CASSPKLGRGNTGELFF	TGTGCCAGCAGCCCAAAGTTGGGGCGGGGGAACACCGGGGAGCTGTTTTTT
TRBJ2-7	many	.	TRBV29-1	CSVGQNSYEQYF	TGCAGCGTTGGACAGAACTCCTACGAGCAGTACTTC
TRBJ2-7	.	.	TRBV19	CASSSPSDTTYEQYF	TGTGCCAGTAGCTCCCCTTCTGACACCACCTACGAGCAGTACTTC
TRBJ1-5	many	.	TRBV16	CASSQWLRSFQPQHF	TGTGCCAGCAGCCAATGGCTACGGTCATTTCAGCCCCAGCATTTT
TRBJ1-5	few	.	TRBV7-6	CASSRSSGPNSNQPQHF	TGTGCCAGCAGCCGAAGCTCTGGCCCGAATAGCAATCAGCCCCAGCATTTT
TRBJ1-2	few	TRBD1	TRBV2	CASRQDRGHGYTF	TGTGCCAGCCGCCAGGACAGGGGGCATGGCTACACCTTC
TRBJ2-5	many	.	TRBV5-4	CASSLEAGAGRREETQYF	TGTGCCAGCAGCTTGGAAGCCGGCGCGGGGAGGAGGGAAGAGACCCAGTACTTC
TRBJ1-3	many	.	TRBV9	CASSISTGGNTIYF	TGTGCCAGCAGCATCTCGACCGGGGGAAACACCATATATTTT
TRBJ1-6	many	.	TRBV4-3	CASSQLGRDSPLHF	TGCGCCAGCAGCCAACTGGGGAGGGACTCACCCCTCCACTTT
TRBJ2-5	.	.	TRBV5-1	CASSLAVTRAETQYF	TGCGCCAGCAGCTTGGCCGTGACGAGGGCCGAGACCCAGTACTTC
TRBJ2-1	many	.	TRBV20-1	CSARRLHNEQFF	TGCAGTGCTAGGCGGCTTCACAATGAGCAGTTCTTC
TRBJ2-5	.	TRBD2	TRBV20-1	CSARPSGGYQETQYF	TGCAGTGCTCGCCCTAGCGGGGGGTACCAAGAGACCCAGTACTTC
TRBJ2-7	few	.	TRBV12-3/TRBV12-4	CASSSVDLRQEPYF	TGTGCCAGCAGTTCAGTGGACCTTAGACAGGAACCGTACTTC
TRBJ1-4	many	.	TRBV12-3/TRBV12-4	CASSSSPGPSNEKLFF	TGTGCCAGCAGCTCCTCTCCGGGACCGTCTAATGAAAAACTGTTTTTT
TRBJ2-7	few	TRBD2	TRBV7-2	CASSLQAGGSYEQYF	TGTGCCAGCAGCTTACAAGCGGGAGGGAGCTACGAGCAGTACTTC
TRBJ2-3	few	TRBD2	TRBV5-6	CASSLELAGGTDTQYF	TGTGCCAGCAGCTTGGAACTAGCGGGTGGCACAGATACGCAGTATTTT
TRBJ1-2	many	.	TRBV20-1	CSARIDRGNYGYTF	TGCAGTGCTAGAATAGACCGGGGTAACTATGGCTACACCTTC
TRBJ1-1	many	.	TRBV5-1	CASSLDSLSGTEAFF	TGCGCCAGCAGCTTGGATTCGCTCTCGGGCACTGAAGCTTTCTTT
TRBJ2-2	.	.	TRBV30	CALGQFVRSGELFF	TGTGCCTTAGGACAGTTCGTTCGTTCCGGGGAGCTGTTTTTT
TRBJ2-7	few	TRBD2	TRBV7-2	CASSPRGRAYEQYF	TGTGCCAGCAGCCCACGCGGGAGGGCCTACGAGCAGTACTTC
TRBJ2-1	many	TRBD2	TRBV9	CASSGLAGGPYNEQFF	TGTGCCAGCAGCGGGCTAGCGGGAGGGCCTTACAATGAGCAGTTCTTC
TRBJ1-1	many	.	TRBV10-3	CAISEFIDSWGEAFF	TGTGCCATCAGTGAGTTTATTGACAGTTGGGGTGAAGCTTTCTTT
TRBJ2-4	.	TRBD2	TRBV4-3	CASSRLLTSGAKNIQYF	TGCGCCAGCAGCCGACTCCTGACTAGCGGGGCCAAAAACATTCAGTACTTC
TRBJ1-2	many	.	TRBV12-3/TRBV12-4	CASSLSGRGNYGYTF	TGTGCCAGCAGTTTATCCGGGAGGGGTAACTATGGCTACACCTTC
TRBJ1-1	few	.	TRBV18	CASSPGHLGKNEAFF	TGTGCCAGCTCACCAGGGCACCTAGGGAAGAATGAAGCTTTCTTT
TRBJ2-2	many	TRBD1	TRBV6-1	CASSADRDRVFYATAGELFF	TGTGCCAGCAGTGCCGACCGGGACAGGGTTTTCTACGCAACCGCCGGGGAGCTGTTTTTT
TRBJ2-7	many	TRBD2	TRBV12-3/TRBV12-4	CASSPGLAGHEQYF	TGTGCCAGCAGTCCGGGACTAGCGGGACACGAGCAGTACTTC
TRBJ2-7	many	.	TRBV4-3	CASSQGAGTSYEQYF	TGCGCCAGCAGCCAAGGGGCGGGGACCTCCTACGAGCAGTACTTC
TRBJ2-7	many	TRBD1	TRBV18	CASSPGTAKGYEQYF	TGTGCCAGCTCACCGGGGACAGCGAAGGGCTACGAGCAGTACTTC
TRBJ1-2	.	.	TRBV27	CASSPRTASGVYGYTF	TGTGCCAGCAGTCCACGGACAGCCTCAGGGGTCTATGGCTACACCTTC
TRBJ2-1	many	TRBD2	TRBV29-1	CSVVGLAGAGYVEQFF	TGCAGCGTTGTTGGGCTAGCGGGAGCGGGGTACGTTGAGCAGTTCTTC
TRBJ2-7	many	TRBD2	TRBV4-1	CASSQGTSGLYEQYF	TGCGCCAGCAGCCAAGGGACTAGCGGGCTGTACGAGCAGTACTTC
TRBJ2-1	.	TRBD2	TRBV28	CASSLWAGGRNNEQFF	TGTGCCAGCAGTTTATGGGCGGGAGGACGGAACAATGAGCAGTTCTTC
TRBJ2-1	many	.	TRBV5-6	CASASGLSYNEQFF	TGTGCCAGCGCTAGTGGACTCTCCTACAATGAGCAGTTCTTC